The clone carrying this T cell receptor beta chain was counted only a few times. Its antigen is not known. This entry belongs to a study of shared clonotypes between healthy human individuals. Findings and caveats of the study: Having only a few donors restricted how much genetic and exposure-history diversity was captured.

In the study's own analysis: For the immunoSEQ data, sequences were junction-only without quality scores, so filtering differed. The assay was immunoSEQ multiplex PCR, and TCRdb's table has in-frame clones only and misses some. V and J calls and clone size follow that table, whereas D and trimming were derived from the DNA. The table shows 500,000 to 650,000 clones, with around 78% occurring only once. Germline V gene data show CDR1 as MRHNA and CDR2 as SNTAGT. The CDR3 runs to 15 residues. Trimming removed 4 bases from V and 0 bases from J; junction bases left unmatched: 2. V and J are TRBV6-4 and TRBJ2-1; 8 nucleotides match TRBD2. The sample comprised PBMCs. The source of this sequence is a woman aged 40 to 50 in good health. Some clones in this sample may be carry-over from other donors' samples. CDR3 in amino acids: CASSVSGSSYNEQFF. The CDR3 bases are TGTGCCAGCAGTGTCAGCGGGAGCTCCTACAATGAGCAGTTCTTC.